This T cell receptor beta chain stems from a study of blood T cell repertoires in COVID-19. Study at large: The study drew acute and convalescent COVID-19 samples from the United States, Italy and Spain.

Sequenced by immunoSEQ multiplex PCR; TCRdb stores in-frame clones only, minus some. This sample yields tens of thousands of clones, of which 87% are seen a single time; around 15% belongs to the top ten. This clone was picked up one time. Germline CDR1 reads MNHEY; CDR2 reads SVGAGI. Trimming cost V 4 bases and J 4 bases; bases outside gene matches: 3. The CDR3 is 14 residues long. The chain employs TRBV6-5 and TRBJ2-2; TRBD1 agrees at 7 bases. Material for sequencing was peripheral blood. This TCR was recovered from a man between 60 and 70 years old with active COVID-19. As DNA, the CDR3 is TGTGCCAGCAGTTGGACAGGCGGCACCGGGGAGCTGTTTTTT. This gives the protein CASSWTGGTGELFF.